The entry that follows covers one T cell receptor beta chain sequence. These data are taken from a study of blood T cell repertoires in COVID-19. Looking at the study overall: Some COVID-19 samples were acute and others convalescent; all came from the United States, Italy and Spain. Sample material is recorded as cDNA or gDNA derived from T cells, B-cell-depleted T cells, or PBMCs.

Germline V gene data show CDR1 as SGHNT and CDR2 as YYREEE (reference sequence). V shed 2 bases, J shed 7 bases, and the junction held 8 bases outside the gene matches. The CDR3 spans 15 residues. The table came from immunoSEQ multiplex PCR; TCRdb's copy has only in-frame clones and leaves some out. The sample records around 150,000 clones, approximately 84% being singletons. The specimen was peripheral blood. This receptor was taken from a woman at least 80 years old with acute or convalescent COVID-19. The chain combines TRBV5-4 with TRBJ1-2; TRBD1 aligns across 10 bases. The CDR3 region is CASSLRTGGNGGYTF. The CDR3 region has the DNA TGTGCCAGCAGCTTACGGACAGGGGGTAATGGTGGCTACACCTTC.